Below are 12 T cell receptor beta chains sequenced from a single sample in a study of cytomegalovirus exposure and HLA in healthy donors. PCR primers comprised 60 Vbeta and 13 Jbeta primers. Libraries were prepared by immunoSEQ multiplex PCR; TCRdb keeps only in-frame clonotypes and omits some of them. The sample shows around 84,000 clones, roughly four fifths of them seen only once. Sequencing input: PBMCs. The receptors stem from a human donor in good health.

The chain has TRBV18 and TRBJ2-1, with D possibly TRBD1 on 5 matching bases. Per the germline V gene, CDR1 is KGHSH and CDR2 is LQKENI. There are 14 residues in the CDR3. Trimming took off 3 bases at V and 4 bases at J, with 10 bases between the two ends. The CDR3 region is CASSPLTGYNEQFF. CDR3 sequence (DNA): TGTGCCAGCTCACCTCTCACAGGTTACAATGAGCAGTTCTTC.

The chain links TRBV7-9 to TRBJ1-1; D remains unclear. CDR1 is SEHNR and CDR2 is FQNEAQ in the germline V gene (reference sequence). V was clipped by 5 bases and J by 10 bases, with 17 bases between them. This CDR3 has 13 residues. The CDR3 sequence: CASSQAEAGGAFF. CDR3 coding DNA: TGTGCCAGCAGCCAAGCCGAGGCCGGTGGAGCTTTCTTT.

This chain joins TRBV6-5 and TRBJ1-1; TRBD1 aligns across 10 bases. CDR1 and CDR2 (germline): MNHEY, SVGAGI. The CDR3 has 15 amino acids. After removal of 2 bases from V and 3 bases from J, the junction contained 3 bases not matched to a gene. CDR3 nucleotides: TGTGCCAGCAGTTACACGGGACAGGGGCACACTGAAGCTTTCTTT. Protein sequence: CASSYTGQGHTEAFF.

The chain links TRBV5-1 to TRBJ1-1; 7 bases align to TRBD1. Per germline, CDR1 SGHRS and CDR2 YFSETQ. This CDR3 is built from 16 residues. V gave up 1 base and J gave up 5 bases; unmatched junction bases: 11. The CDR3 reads CASSLLGQAELTEAFF. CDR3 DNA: TGCGCCAGCAGCTTGCTCGGACAGGCCGAGTTGACTGAAGCTTTCTTT.

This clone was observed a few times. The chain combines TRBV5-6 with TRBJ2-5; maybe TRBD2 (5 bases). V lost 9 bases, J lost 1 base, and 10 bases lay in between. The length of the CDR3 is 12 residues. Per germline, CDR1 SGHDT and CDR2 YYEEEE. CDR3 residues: CATRRGQETQYF. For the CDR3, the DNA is TGTGCCACCCGCCGGGGCCAAGAGACCCAGTACTTC.

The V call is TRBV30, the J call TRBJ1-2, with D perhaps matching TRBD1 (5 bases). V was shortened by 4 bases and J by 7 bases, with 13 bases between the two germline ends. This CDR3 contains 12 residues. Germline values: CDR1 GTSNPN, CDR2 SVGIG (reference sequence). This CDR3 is CAWNKGFGGYTF. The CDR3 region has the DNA TGTGCCTGGAATAAGGGGTTCGGTGGCTACACCTTC. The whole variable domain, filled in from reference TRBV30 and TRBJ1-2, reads SQTIHQWPATLVQPVGSPLSLECTVEGTSNPNLYWYRQAAGRGLQLLFYSVGIGQISSEVPQNLSASRPQDRQFILSSKKLLLSDSGFYLCAWNKGFGGYTFGSGTRLTVV.

CDR3 coding DNA: TGTGCCAGCAGCTTACGATCGCAGGGAGGCTATGGCTACACCTTC. As protein: CASSLRSQGGYGYTF. The chain employs TRBV7-8 and TRBJ1-2; a weak D match, TRBD1 (5 bases). The CDR3 contains 15 residues. The germline V gene has CDR1 SGHVS and CDR2 FQNEAQ. V was pared by 2 bases and J by 4 bases, with 14 bases between.

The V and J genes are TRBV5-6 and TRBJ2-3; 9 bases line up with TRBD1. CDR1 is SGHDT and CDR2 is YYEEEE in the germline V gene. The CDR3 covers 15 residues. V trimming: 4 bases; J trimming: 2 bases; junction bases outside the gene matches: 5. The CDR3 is CASSRDRANTDTQYF. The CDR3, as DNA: TGTGCCAGCAGCCGGGACAGGGCGAACACAGATACGCAGTATTTT.

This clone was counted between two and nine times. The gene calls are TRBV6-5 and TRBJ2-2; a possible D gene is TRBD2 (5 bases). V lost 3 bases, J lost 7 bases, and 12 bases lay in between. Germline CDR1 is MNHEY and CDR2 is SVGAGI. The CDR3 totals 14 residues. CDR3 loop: CASSYGPGYGELFF. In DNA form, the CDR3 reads TGTGCCAGCAGTTATGGCCCGGGGTACGGGGAGCTGTTTTTT.

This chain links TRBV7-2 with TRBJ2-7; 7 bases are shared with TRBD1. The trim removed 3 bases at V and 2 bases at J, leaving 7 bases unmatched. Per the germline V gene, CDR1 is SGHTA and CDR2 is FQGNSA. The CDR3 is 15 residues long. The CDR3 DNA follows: TGTGCCAGCAGCTTGGAACCCGGGACAGCCTACGAGCAGTACTTC. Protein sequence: CASSLEPGTAYEQYF.

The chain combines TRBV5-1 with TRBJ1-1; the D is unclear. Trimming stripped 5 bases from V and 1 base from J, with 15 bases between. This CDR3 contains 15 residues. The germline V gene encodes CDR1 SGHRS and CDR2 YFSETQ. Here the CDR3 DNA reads TGCGCCAGCAGTCAACAGACCATGCCGAACACTGAAGCTTTCTTT. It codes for CASSQQTMPNTEAFF.

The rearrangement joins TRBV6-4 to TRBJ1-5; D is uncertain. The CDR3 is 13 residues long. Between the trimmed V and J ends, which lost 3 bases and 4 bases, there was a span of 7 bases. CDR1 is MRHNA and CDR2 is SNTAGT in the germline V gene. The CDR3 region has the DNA TGTGCCAGCAGTGATACGGAGAATCAGCCCCAGCATTTT. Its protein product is CASSDTENQPQHF.